A selection of T cell receptor beta chains follows, all from one sample in a study of patients and donors after allogeneic stem cell transplantation. TCRdb reanalysed the RT-PCR reads using MiXCR and keeps one entry per CDR3 protein. There are roughly 940,000 distinct CDR3 sequences in the sample; 15% to 20% occur only once, and 6% lies in the top ten. The sample was blood, either unsorted or a sorted T cell fraction (not recorded which). The receptors derive from a human donor who was either an allogeneic HSCT recipient or a stem cell or donor lymphocyte infusion donor (not recorded which). It is not recorded whose cells these are; they may come from a transplant donor. The CDR3 runs from the conserved cysteine through the conserved F or W. A D gene is named only where the DNA matches it firmly. Expanded clones are given a class, and other clones once, few, many or no size at all.

DNA: TGTGCCAGCAGCCGAGGGCCGGACAACGGGGAGCTGTTTTTT
CDR3: CASSRGPDNGELFF
J: TRBJ2-2
D: .
size: once
V: TRBV7-3

DNA: TGTGCCAGCAGCCATCGACAGGGGGCGGGCACTGAAGCTTTCTTT
CDR3: CASSHRQGAGTEAFF
J: TRBJ1-1
D: TRBD1
size: .
V: TRBV3-1

DNA: TGTGCCAGCAGCTCGGCGGGGATTGAAGCTTTCTTT
CDR3: CASSSAGIEAFF
J: TRBJ1-1
D: .
size: .
V: TRBV7-9

DNA: TGTGCCAGCAGCTTGATGGGAGAGTACAATGAGCAGTTCTTC
CDR3: CASSLMGEYNEQFF
J: TRBJ2-1
D: .
size: few
V: TRBV5-4

DNA: TGTGCCAGCAGTTACCTGAACACCCATGGCTACACCTTC
CDR3: CASSYLNTHGYTF
J: TRBJ1-2
D: .
size: .
V: TRBV6-2/TRBV6-3

DNA: TGTGCCAGCAGCCTAAGCGGGAGGATAACGGGTGAGCAGTTCTTC
CDR3: CASSLSGRITGEQFF
J: TRBJ2-1
D: TRBD2
size: .
V: TRBV12-3/TRBV12-4

DNA: TGTGCCAGCAGCCCCTCGCTGGGTGGAGAGACCCAGTACTTC
CDR3: CASSPSLGGETQYF
J: TRBJ2-5
D: .
size: .
V: TRBV7-2

DNA: TGTGCCAGCAGCGTCACAGGGGACCACGAGCAGTACTTC
CDR3: CASSVTGDHEQYF
J: TRBJ2-7
D: TRBD1
size: few
V: TRBV9

DNA: TGTGCCAGCAGCCTCCACGGACTAGCGGGAGGGCCTCGGGGAGATACGCAGTATTTT
CDR3: CASSLHGLAGGPRGDTQYF
J: TRBJ2-3
D: TRBD2
size: few
V: TRBV11-2

DNA: TGCAGTGCCTCCCACGGTTTCTCCTACAATGAGCAGTTCTTC
CDR3: CSASHGFSYNEQFF
J: TRBJ2-1
D: .
size: .
V: TRBV20-1

DNA: TGTGCCAGCAGTCAAATCCTAGCGGGAGGGTACAATGAGCAGTTCTTC
CDR3: CASSQILAGGYNEQFF
J: TRBJ2-1
D: TRBD2
size: few
V: TRBV6-2/TRBV6-3

DNA: TGTGCCATCACCGGGGACAGGGGGAACACTGAAGCTTTCTTT
CDR3: CAITGDRGNTEAFF
J: TRBJ1-1
D: TRBD1
size: .
V: TRBV10-3

DNA: TGTGCCAGCAGTTCCCCGGACACCCTCCTGGATGAGCAGTTCTTC
CDR3: CASSSPDTLLDEQFF
J: TRBJ2-1
D: .
size: .
V: TRBV12-3/TRBV12-4

DNA: TGTGCCAGCAGACGCGGACTAGCGGGAGTCTACGAGCAGTACTTC
CDR3: CASRRGLAGVYEQYF
J: TRBJ2-7
D: TRBD2
size: .
V: TRBV6-1

DNA: TGTGCCAGCTCCCGGGACAGGGGGGTCGGGGAGCTGTTTTTT
CDR3: CASSRDRGVGELFF
J: TRBJ2-2
D: TRBD1
size: few
V: TRBV6-1

DNA: TGTGCCAGCAGCTCCCCCCCGGGAGCACTTTTGAATGAGCAGTTCTTC
CDR3: CASSSPPGALLNEQFF
J: TRBJ2-1
D: .
size: .
V: TRBV7-3

DNA: TGCGCCAGCAGCCAACCCGGGACGGTGAACACTGAAGCTTTCTTT
CDR3: CASSQPGTVNTEAFF
J: TRBJ1-1
D: .
size: many
V: TRBV4-1

DNA: TGTGCCAGCAGCCCCCAGGGGGCAGGGCTCACCGGGGAGCTGTTTTTT
CDR3: CASSPQGAGLTGELFF
J: TRBJ2-2
D: TRBD1
size: .
V: TRBV7-8

DNA: TGTGCCAGCAGCTTAACGTACAGGGGGCAACGGATGATTGAAGCTTTCTTT
CDR3: CASSLTYRGQRMIEAFF
J: TRBJ1-1
D: TRBD1
size: few
V: TRBV7-3

DNA: TGTGCCAGCACCTGGGGGGCTAACTATGGCTACACCTTC
CDR3: CASTWGANYGYTF
J: TRBJ1-2
D: .
size: .
V: TRBV7-8

DNA: TGTGCCAGCAGCCCACGGGGACAGGGATGGGAGACCCAGTACTTC
CDR3: CASSPRGQGWETQYF
J: TRBJ2-5
D: TRBD1
size: .
V: TRBV27

DNA: TGTGCCAGCACGCTTAAACGTGGTTCACCCCTCCACTTT
CDR3: CASTLKRGSPLHF
J: TRBJ1-6
D: .
size: few
V: TRBV27

DNA: TGCAGCGTTGACAGCCGGGGCTACACCTTC
CDR3: CSVDSRGYTF
J: TRBJ1-2
D: .
size: few
V: TRBV29-1

DNA: TGCAGCGTTGAACGGGACAGGGGAACTGAAGCTTTCTTT
CDR3: CSVERDRGTEAFF
J: TRBJ1-1
D: TRBD1
size: .
V: TRBV29-1

DNA: TGTGCCAGCAGTTTGTGGGACAGGGGAAAGGCCAATCAGCCCCAGCATTTT
CDR3: CASSLWDRGKANQPQHF
J: TRBJ1-5
D: TRBD1
size: .
V: TRBV28

DNA: TGTGCCAGCAGTTTAGAGAATAGCAATCAGCCCCAGCATTTT
CDR3: CASSLENSNQPQHF
J: TRBJ1-5
D: .
size: .
V: TRBV27

DNA: TGTGCCACCAGTGACCGTAGCGGAGCTAACACCGGGGAGCTGTTTTTT
CDR3: CATSDRSGANTGELFF
J: TRBJ2-2
D: .
size: few
V: TRBV24-1

DNA: TGTGCCAGCAGCTTATCCCACTACAATGAGCAGTTCTTC
CDR3: CASSLSHYNEQFF
J: TRBJ2-1
D: .
size: .
V: TRBV7-9

DNA: TGTGCCAGCAGCCTCGGGAACAAAATCCCAGAGACCCAGTACTTC
CDR3: CASSLGNKIPETQYF
J: TRBJ2-5
D: .
size: .
V: TRBV7-2

DNA: TGTGCCAGCAGCCCGCGGTGGGGGCTAAATGGCTACACCTTC
CDR3: CASSPRWGLNGYTF
J: TRBJ1-2
D: .
size: .
V: TRBV12-3/TRBV12-4

DNA: TGCGCCAGCAGCCGGGTGACAGGCTGGGGCACTGAAGCTTTCTTT
CDR3: CASSRVTGWGTEAFF
J: TRBJ1-1
D: .
size: few
V: TRBV4-3

DNA: TGTGCCATCAGTGAGTCGAATCGGCCCACTGAAGCTTTCTTT
CDR3: CAISESNRPTEAFF
J: TRBJ1-1
D: .
size: .
V: TRBV10-3

DNA: TGTGCCAGCAGCGTACAGGGACTAGCGGGAGGAGCAGATACGCAGTATTTT
CDR3: CASSVQGLAGGADTQYF
J: TRBJ2-3
D: TRBD2
size: few
V: TRBV9

DNA: TGTGCCAGCAGTTACTCGATTTATGAGCAGTTCTTC
CDR3: CASSYSIYEQFF
J: TRBJ2-1
D: .
size: .
V: TRBV6-6

DNA: TGTGCCACCACCCAAGCAGGGGGGTTTAACACTGAAGCTTTCTTT
CDR3: CATTQAGGFNTEAFF
J: TRBJ1-1
D: TRBD1
size: few
V: TRBV12-3/TRBV12-4

DNA: TGCAGTGCTGCAACGGGGGGAACCTACGAGCAGTACTTC
CDR3: CSAATGGTYEQYF
J: TRBJ2-7
D: TRBD2
size: few
V: TRBV20-1

DNA: TGCAGTGCAACCAATCCCCGGGGGCCCCCCAATGAGCAGTTCTTC
CDR3: CSATNPRGPPNEQFF
J: TRBJ2-1
D: .
size: .
V: TRBV20-1

DNA: TGCGCCAGCGGCGGGACTAGTCACAATGAGCAGTTCTTC
CDR3: CASGGTSHNEQFF
J: TRBJ2-1
D: TRBD2
size: many
V: TRBV5-1

DNA: TGTGCCAGCAGCGCGCTCCGCGGGGATCGTGAAAAACTGTTTTTT
CDR3: CASSALRGDREKLFF
J: TRBJ1-4
D: .
size: .
V: TRBV9

DNA: TGTGCCAGCAGCCATTATCCGGGGGTCTCTCAGGAAAAACTGTTTTTT
CDR3: CASSHYPGVSQEKLFF
J: TRBJ1-4
D: .
size: once
V: TRBV7-8

DNA: TGCGCCAGCAGCCAAATTTTTGATGAGCAGTTCTTC
CDR3: CASSQIFDEQFF
J: TRBJ2-1
D: .
size: few
V: TRBV4-3

DNA: TGTGCCTGGAGTGTAAGGCCCCCAGGGGCGCACAATGAGCAGTTCTTC
CDR3: CAWSVRPPGAHNEQFF
J: TRBJ2-1
D: .
size: .
V: TRBV30

DNA: TGCAGTGCTCCCTTAGCGGGGGGCACAGATACGCAGTATTTT
CDR3: CSAPLAGGTDTQYF
J: TRBJ2-3
D: TRBD2
size: .
V: TRBV20-1

DNA: TGTGCCAGCAGCTTAGAACAGGGGAGGGGATATACGCAGTATTTT
CDR3: CASSLEQGRGYTQYF
J: TRBJ2-3
D: .
size: few
V: TRBV7-6

DNA: TGTGCCAGCAGTCCCAGGGACACCATATATTTT
CDR3: CASSPRDTIYF
J: TRBJ1-3
D: .
size: few
V: TRBV12-3/TRBV12-4

DNA: TGTGCCAGCAGCACCACCGGGACAGGTTCCTACGAGCAGTACTTC
CDR3: CASSTTGTGSYEQYF
J: TRBJ2-7
D: TRBD1
size: few
V: TRBV5-4

DNA: TGTGCCAGCAGTTTATCGGTGTCGGGCGAGCAGTACTTC
CDR3: CASSLSVSGEQYF
J: TRBJ2-7
D: .
size: few
V: TRBV27

DNA: TGTGCCACCAGCAACATAGGGCAGGGCGGCTACAATGAGCAGTTCTTC
CDR3: CATSNIGQGGYNEQFF
J: TRBJ2-1
D: .
size: few
V: TRBV24-1

DNA: TGTGCCATCAGTGATACAGGACAGGACTTGAGGGGCTACACCTTC
CDR3: CAISDTGQDLRGYTF
J: TRBJ1-2
D: TRBD1
size: few
V: TRBV10-3

DNA: TGTGCCAGCAGCACCACCGGGCCTGGGAAGGCTCTGCCGACAGATACGCAGTATTTT
CDR3: CASSTTGPGKALPTDTQYF
J: TRBJ2-3
D: .
size: .
V: TRBV12-3/TRBV12-4

DNA: TGTGCCAGCAGTCTTAAGGGACGGGGACCGAGGACTGAAGCTTTCTTT
CDR3: CASSLKGRGPRTEAFF
J: TRBJ1-1
D: .
size: few
V: TRBV12-3/TRBV12-4

DNA: TGTGCCAGCAGTCCCTCCGGGAACAATTCACCCCTCCACTTT
CDR3: CASSPSGNNSPLHF
J: TRBJ1-6
D: .
size: many
V: TRBV12-3/TRBV12-4

DNA: TGCAGCGTTGGCATACCCTACGAGCAGTACTTC
CDR3: CSVGIPYEQYF
J: TRBJ2-7
D: .
size: .
V: TRBV29-1

DNA: TGTGCCAGCAGCCAAAGGACTAGCGGGAGTTGGGGTGAGCAGTTCTTC
CDR3: CASSQRTSGSWGEQFF
J: TRBJ2-1
D: TRBD2
size: .
V: TRBV3-1

DNA: TGTGCCAGTAGCGATGGACAGGGGGGCTACGAGCAGTACTTC
CDR3: CASSDGQGGYEQYF
J: TRBJ2-7
D: TRBD1
size: few
V: TRBV19

DNA: TGTGCCAGTCTCCACGGGGGACAGGGTCTCTACGAGCAGTACTTC
CDR3: CASLHGGQGLYEQYF
J: TRBJ2-7
D: TRBD1
size: .
V: TRBV6-1

DNA: TGTGCCAGCAGTTCCAGACAGGACCTAAAGGATGAGCAGTTCTTC
CDR3: CASSSRQDLKDEQFF
J: TRBJ2-1
D: .
size: .
V: TRBV27